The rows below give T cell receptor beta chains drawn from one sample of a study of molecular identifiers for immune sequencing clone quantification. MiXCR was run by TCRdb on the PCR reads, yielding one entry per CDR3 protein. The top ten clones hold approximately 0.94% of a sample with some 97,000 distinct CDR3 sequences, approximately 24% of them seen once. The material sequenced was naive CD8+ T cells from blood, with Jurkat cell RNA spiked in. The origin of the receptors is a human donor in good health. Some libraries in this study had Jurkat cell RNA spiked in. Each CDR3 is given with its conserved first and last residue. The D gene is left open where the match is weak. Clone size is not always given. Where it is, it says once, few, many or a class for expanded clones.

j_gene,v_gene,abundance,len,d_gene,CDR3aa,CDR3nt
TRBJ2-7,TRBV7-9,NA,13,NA,CASNSLVSYEQYF,TGTGCCAGCAACTCCCTGGTAAGCTACGAGCAGTACTTC
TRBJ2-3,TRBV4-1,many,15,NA,CASSQDPGGTDTQYF,TGCGCCAGCAGCCAAGATCCCGGAGGCACAGATACGCAGTATTTT
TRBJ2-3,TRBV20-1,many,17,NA,CSARDVLASPRADTQYF,TGCAGTGCTAGAGACGTACTGGCTAGCCCGCGCGCAGATACGCAGTATTTT
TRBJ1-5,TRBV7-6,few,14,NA,CASSLEAWGQPQHF,TGTGCCAGCAGCTTAGAGGCTTGGGGTCAGCCCCAGCATTTT
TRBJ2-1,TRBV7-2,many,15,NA,CASSLGRTPYNEQFF,TGTGCCAGCAGCTTAGGGCGGACCCCCTACAATGAGCAGTTCTTC
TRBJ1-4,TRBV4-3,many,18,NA,CASSQDQWLTGANEKLFF,TGCGCCAGCAGCCAAGATCAGTGGCTTACCGGGGCTAATGAAAAACTGTTTTTT
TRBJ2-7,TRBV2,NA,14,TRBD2,CASSPTPRGYEQYF,TGTGCCAGCAGTCCTACCCCGCGGGGGTACGAGCAGTACTTC
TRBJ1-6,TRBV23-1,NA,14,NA,CASIVSCRESRLHF,TGCGCCAGCATCGTGAGCTGCAGGGAGTCACGCCTCCACTTT
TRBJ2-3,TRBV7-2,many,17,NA,CASSLVYQSYSTDTQYF,TGTGCCAGCAGCTTAGTTTATCAGTCCTATAGCACAGATACGCAGTATTTT
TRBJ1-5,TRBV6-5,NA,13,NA,CASATYFNQPQHF,TGTGCCAGTGCGACTTATTTCAATCAGCCCCAGCATTTT
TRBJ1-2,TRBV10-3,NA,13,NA,CAIKAGPNYDYTF,TGTGCCATAAAAGCCGGGCCTAACTATGACTACACCTTC
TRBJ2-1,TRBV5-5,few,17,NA,CASRSTDSGSLYNEQFF,TGTGCCAGCAGATCGACTGACAGTGGTAGCCTTTACAATGAGCAGTTCTTC
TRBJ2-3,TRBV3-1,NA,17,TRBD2,CASSPLSGLAARDTQYF,TGTGCCAGCAGCCCCCTTTCGGGACTAGCGGCTCGGGATACGCAGTATTTT
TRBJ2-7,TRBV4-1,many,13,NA,CASSQEGPYEQYF,TGCGCCAGCAGCCAAGAAGGCCCTTACGAGCAGTACTTC
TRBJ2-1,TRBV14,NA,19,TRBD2,CASSQVTLAGGPRTNEQFF,TGTGCCAGCAGCCAAGTAACCCTAGCGGGGGGTCCCAGAACCAATGAGCAGTTCTTC
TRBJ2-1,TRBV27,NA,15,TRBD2,CASSFGLAPANEQFF,TGTGCCAGCAGTTTCGGACTAGCGCCTGCTAATGAGCAGTTCTTC
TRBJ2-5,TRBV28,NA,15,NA,CASSSGVTSQETQYF,TGTGCCAGCAGCTCGGGGGTTACCTCACAAGAGACCCAGTACTTC
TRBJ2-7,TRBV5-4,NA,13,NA,CASSSLGAYQQYF,TGTGCCAGCAGCTCCTTGGGGGCCTACCAGCAGTACTTC
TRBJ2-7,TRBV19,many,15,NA,CASSIAPTGSYEQYF,TGTGCCAGTAGTATAGCCCCGACGGGATCTTACGAGCAGTACTTC
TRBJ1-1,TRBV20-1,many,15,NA,CSAREIYGQNTEAFF,TGCAGTGCTAGAGAAATCTACGGACAGAACACTGAAGCTTTCTTT
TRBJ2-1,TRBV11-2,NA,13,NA,CASSLEGANEQFF,TGTGCCAGCAGCTTAGAGGGGGCCAATGAGCAGTTCTTC